This T cell receptor beta chain came from a study of control samples from healthy donors and cancer patients. Sequencing was performed with immunoSEQ multiplex PCR; in TCRdb, only in-frame clones are kept and a portion is missing. The sample comprises some 130,000 clones, 91% of which are singletons, and about 9% rests with the top ten. The length of the CDR3 is 16 residues. Germline V lookup: CDR1 PRHDT, CDR2 FYEKMQ (reference sequence). J was trimmed by 4 bases and V by 4 bases; bases with no gene match: 7. The TCR was taken from a young man in good health. The V and J genes are TRBV13 and TRBJ2-3; 11 bases match TRBD2. Sequenced sample: blood. The CDR3, as DNA: TGTGCCAGCAGCTCCATCCTAGCGGGGGGACCAGATACGCAGTATTTT. Encoded protein: CASSSILAGGPDTQYF. Based on the CDR3 plus reference TRBV13 and TRBJ2-3, the full variable domain is AAGVIQSPRHLIKEKRETATLKCYPIPRHDTVYWYQQGPGQDPQFLISFYEKMQSDKGSIPDRFSAQQFSDYHSELNMSSLELGDSALYFCASSSILAGGPDTQYFGPGTRLTVL.